One sample yielded the 22 T cell receptor beta chains listed below, sequenced in a study of OX40 agonist ivuxolimab in advanced cancers. Only in-frame clones appear in the TCRdb table, and some are missing; sequencing was by immunoSEQ multiplex PCR. The sample has 36,000 or so clones; around 80% are singletons. The sample here was CD4+ or CD8+ T cells sorted from blood, taken in a trial of the OX40 agonist ivuxolimab. The source of these receptors is an adult with an advanced solid tumor such as melanoma, head and neck, liver or kidney cancer.

The chain recombines TRBV7-2 with TRBJ1-6; unclear D gene. Per the germline V gene, CDR1 is SGHTA and CDR2 is FQGNSA. The CDR3 is made up of 17 amino acids. The V end was cut by 5 bases, the J end by 7 bases, with 21 bases between. CDR3: CASSSARVGLTNSPLHF. CDR3 coding DNA: TGTGCCAGCAGCAGCGCACGAGTTGGACTGACCAATTCACCCCTCCACTTT.

The chain recombines TRBV30 with TRBJ2-3; 7 bases line up with TRBD2. CDR1 and CDR2 from the germline V gene are GTSNPN and SVGIG (reference sequence). The CDR3 is 15 residues long. Trimming removed 0 bases from V and 4 bases from J; junction bases left unmatched: 7. The CDR3: CAWSVGGRAADTQYF. Written as DNA, the CDR3 is TGTGCCTGGAGTGTAGGTGGGAGGGCCGCAGATACGCAGTATTTT.

This sequence joins TRBV28 and TRBJ2-5, with TRBD2 matching over 7 bases. V dropped 4 bases and J dropped 7; count of bases not matched to a gene: 12. Germline CDR1 and CDR2: MDHEN and SYDVKM. This CDR3 spans 15 amino acids. The CDR3 region is CASSWGLLSGWTQYF. CDR3 sequence (DNA): TGTGCCAGCAGTTGGGGACTACTTAGCGGTTGGACCCAGTACTTC.

The chain uses TRBV2 and TRBJ1-2, with 7 bases that match TRBD1. With V trimmed by 4 bases and J by 4 bases, 6 bases remained unmatched. This CDR3 contains 14 residues. Germline lookup yields CDR1 SNHLY and CDR2 FYNNEI. The CDR3 nucleotides read TGTGCCAGCAGTGTTCCGGGACAGCCCTATGGCTACACCTTC. Translation: CASSVPGQPYGYTF.

This clone was detected once. V gene TRBV28 combines with J gene TRBJ1-1; D perhaps matches TRBD1 (5 bases). Germline lookup yields CDR1 MDHEN and CDR2 SYDVKM. V was shortened by 1 base and J by 1 base, with 13 bases between the two germline ends. The CDR3 consists of 16 residues. Here the CDR3 reads CASSLSLGGGNTEAFF. DNA of the CDR3: TGTGCCAGCAGTTTATCCCTCGGGGGTGGGAACACTGAAGCTTTCTTT.

The chain carries TRBV14 and TRBJ2-2; D is unresolved. The CDR3 length is 15 residues. Trimming stripped 5 bases from V and 4 bases from J, with 14 bases between. Germline assignment: CDR1 SGHDN and CDR2 FVKESK. This CDR3 is CASSTRRGSTGELFF. In DNA form, the CDR3 reads TGTGCCAGCAGCACCCGGAGAGGAAGCACCGGGGAGCTGTTTTTT.

This clone was observed once. This same CDR3 is encoded by further DNA sequences in the sample. The chain recombines TRBV28 with TRBJ2-2, with 7 bases lining up with TRBD1. V lost 6 bases, J lost 5 bases, and 18 bases stayed unmatched. Germline CDR1 MDHEN, CDR2 SYDVKM. CDR3 size: 18 residues. The CDR3 here is CASSSRDRVRMGTGELFF. The CDR3 coding sequence is TGTGCCAGCAGCTCCCGGGACAGAGTTCGTATGGGGACCGGGGAGCTGTTTTTT.

This clone occurred once. This chain uses TRBV5-1 with TRBJ2-3, with 9 bases lining up with TRBD2. Germline CDR1 and CDR2: SGHRS and YFSETQ. CDR3 size: 15 residues. V shed 7 bases and J 0 bases; nucleotides not matched to a gene: 6. In DNA form, the CDR3 reads TGCGCCAGCGGCCCTAGCGGGACTAGCACAGATACGCAGTATTTT. Protein sequence: CASGPSGTSTDTQYF.

The chain couples TRBV10-3 to TRBJ1-2; 7 bases map to TRBD1. The junction had 13 bases not matched to a gene; V was cut back by 6 bases and J by 3 bases. The CDR3 covers 16 residues. CDR1 ENHRY and CDR2 SYGVKD come from the germline V gene. CDR3 protein: CAIRDRNRDRYYGYTF. The CDR3 DNA reads TGTGCCATCAGGGACCGGAACCGGGACAGATACTATGGCTACACCTTC.

This chain joins TRBV6-5 and TRBJ2-7; 7 positions agree with TRBD1. This CDR3 comprises 13 residues. V lost 6 bases to trimming and J lost 3 bases; unmatched junction nucleotides: 5. In germline, CDR1 is MNHEY, CDR2 SVGAGI. For the CDR3, the DNA is TGTGCCAGCAGCGCGACAGGGCTCTACGAGCAGTACTTC. Translated, it gives CASSATGLYEQYF.

The chain has TRBV7-8 and TRBJ2-7; a weak D match, TRBD2 (6 bases). This CDR3 has 15 residues. Germline values: CDR1 SGHVS, CDR2 FQNEAQ. Trimming stripped 7 bases from V and 0 bases from J, with 16 bases between. CDR3 nucleotides: TGTGCCAGCACCTCTTCGTCCGGGAGCTCCTACGAGCAGTACTTC. It translates to CASTSSSGSSYEQYF.

The chain joins TRBV18 to TRBJ2-7, with 11 bases fitting TRBD1. The length of the CDR3 is 16 residues. J lost 4 bases, V lost 4 bases, and 9 bases had no gene match. Germline V gives CDR1 KGHSH, CDR2 LQKENI. The CDR3 DNA reads as TGTGCCAGCTCACTTCTTCGGGACAGGGGGAAATACGAGCAGTACTTC. Residues: CASSLLRDRGKYEQYF.

Only one count was recorded for this clone. CDR3 in amino acids: CASSLVGVNTEAFF. The CDR3 nucleotides are TGCGCCAGCAGCTTGGTAGGGGTGAACACTGAAGCTTTCTTT. The chain has TRBV5-1 and TRBJ1-1, with D possibly TRBD1 on 5 matching bases. Trimming cost V 0 bases and J 0 bases, with 6 bases left between them. CDR1 SGHRS and CDR2 YFSETQ come from the germline V gene. CDR3 length equals 14 residues.

The table lists this clone with a count of one. The V gene is TRBV28, the J gene TRBJ2-7; 10 bases are a match to TRBD2. Germline V gene lookup returns CDR1 MDHEN and CDR2 SYDVKM. The CDR3 is 14 residues long. V lost 4 bases, J lost 5 bases, and 5 bases stayed unmatched. In DNA form, the CDR3 reads TGTGCCAGCAGTTCTCTAGCGGGGGTTAACGAGCAGTACTTC. Residues: CASSSLAGVNEQYF.

V is TRBV28 and J is TRBJ2-7; possibly TRBD1 or TRBD2 for D (6 bases each). Trimming left V 6 bases short and J 8 bases short, with 20 bases between. Looked up from germline, CDR1 is MDHEN and CDR2 is SYDVKM. This CDR3 spans 14 amino acids. The CDR3 region has the DNA TGTGCCAGCAGCATGAGACTAGGGGGTATCCAGCAGTACTTC. Its translation: CASSMRLGGIQQYF.

The chain recombines TRBV13 with TRBJ2-5; D not resolved. Germline values: CDR1 PRHDT, CDR2 FYEKMQ (reference sequence). There are 14 residues in the CDR3. V lost 1 base and J 7 bases, leaving 13 bases between the germline ends. DNA for the CDR3: TGTGCCAGCAGCTTAGCCGCGACCCCCTGGACCCAGTACTTC. This gives the protein CASSLAATPWTQYF.

The chain uses TRBV7-3 and TRBJ1-6; D ambiguous. V shed 1 base and J shed 7 bases, with 11 bases lying between them. Germline V gene lookup returns CDR1 SGHTA and CDR2 FQGTGA. The CDR3 sequence is 15 residues long. The CDR3: CASSLSPRSNSPLHF. CDR3 bases: TGTGCCAGCAGCTTAAGCCCAAGGAGCAATTCACCCCTCCACTTT.

CDR3 residues: CASSKTTNYGYTF. The CDR3 bases are TGTGCCAGCAGTAAAACAACTAACTATGGCTACACCTTC. The rearrangement links TRBV6-5 to TRBJ1-2; D is unresolved. This CDR3 has 13 amino acids. Trimming left V 5 bases short and J 0 bases short, with 7 bases between. Looked up from germline, CDR1 is MNHEY and CDR2 is SVGAGI.

The V and J genes are TRBV7-3 and TRBJ2-1, with 13 positions matching TRBD2. Germline V gene lookup returns CDR1 SGHTA and CDR2 FQGTGA. The V and J ends lost 5 bases and 7 bases, in that order; junction bases with no gene match: 8. CDR3 length: 16 amino acids. CDR3 DNA: TGTGCCAGCAGCCTCCGGACTAGCGGGAGTTGGAATGAGCAGTTCTTC. It is translated as CASSLRTSGSWNEQFF.

The chain joins TRBV6-5 to TRBJ1-1; D unresolved. Germline lookup yields CDR1 MNHEY and CDR2 SVGAGI. The CDR3 loop spans 15 amino acids. The V gene lost 6 bases and the J gene lost 2 bases, with 16 bases spanning the gap. The CDR3 sequence is CASRGTVRSNTEAFF. The CDR3 DNA reads as TGTGCCAGCAGGGGTACCGTACGCTCTAACACTGAAGCTTTCTTT.

V gene TRBV6-5 combines with J gene TRBJ2-1, with TRBD1 matching over 7 bases. The V gene end was trimmed by 2 bases and the J gene end by 7 bases; junction bases not matched to a gene: 8. The CDR3 spans 15 residues. Germline-derived CDR1 and CDR2 are MNHEY and SVGAGI. The CDR3 spells CASSYISGGSNEQFF. For the CDR3, the DNA is TGTGCCAGCAGTTACATTTCAGGGGGATCGAATGAGCAGTTCTTC.

The rearrangement joins TRBV6-6 to TRBJ1-1; D is uncertain. The germline V and J ends were trimmed by 6 bases and 5 bases, with 13 bases remaining between them. The CDR3 runs 13 residues. Germline V CDR1 and CDR2: MNHNY, SVGAGI (reference sequence). The CDR3 DNA sequence: TGTGCCAGCAGGCCCCTAGGAGAGACTGAAGCTTTCTTT. Its translation: CASRPLGETEAFF.